This paragraph reports one T cell receptor (beta chain). Its target is not known. Use of 60 Vbeta and 13 Jbeta primers characterized the PCR. Method: immunoSEQ multiplex PCR; TCRdb's copy keeps in-frame clones and lacks some. The data show about 150,000 clones, around 79% seen once. Trimming cost V 1 base and J 7 bases, with 17 bases left between them. The CDR3 consists of 16 residues. The germline CDR1 and CDR2 sequences are SEHNR and FQNEAQ (reference sequence). These data are taken from a study of cytomegalovirus exposure and HLA in healthy donors. Study-wide results and limits: The CMV antigen specificity of a few CMV-associated chains was confirmed through in vitro analysis. A later analysis revealed that TCR association rates differed between HLA loci, peaking at DRB1 and bottoming out at HLA-C. The study recorded 164 TCR beta chains that were cytomegalovirus-associated. TCR beta V- and J-gene trimming was later associated with a missense DCLRE1C variant.

This receptor was identified in a human donor in good health. The sample comprised PBMCs. V usage is TRBV7-9 and J usage is TRBJ2-1; perhaps TRBD2 as D (7 bases). The CDR3 DNA reads as TGTGCCAGCAGCTTAGGCCGGGGGGCCTTGTATAATGAGCAGTTCTTC. Protein: CASSLGRGALYNEQFF.